A single sample gave rise to the 32 T cell receptor beta chains below, sequenced in a study of blood T cell repertoires in COVID-19. The protocol was immunoSEQ multiplex PCR, while the TCRdb copy is restricted to in-frame clones and leaves out a portion. This sample has under 300,000 clones, with roughly 84% found just once. The specimen sequenced was peripheral blood. These receptors all come from a man aged 35-49 years who had recovered from COVID-19.

The gene calls are TRBV6-2 or TRBV6-3 and TRBJ1-2, with 7 bases fitting TRBD1. CDR1 and CDR2 (germline): MNHEY, SVGEGT. This CDR3 region has 15 residues. V lost 4 bases, J lost 8 bases, and 13 bases stayed unmatched. The CDR3 bases are TGTGCCAGCAGTTCTCCTGAGACAGGGAGGTTCGGCTACACCTTC. It specifies CASSSPETGRFGYTF.

The chain has TRBV2 and TRBJ2-2; maybe TRBD1 (6 bases). Germline V gives CDR1 SNHLY, CDR2 FYNNEI. Trimming took off 3 bases at V and 1 base at J, with 18 bases between the two ends. CDR3 length equals 18 residues. CDR3 sequence reads: CASSDSIATGQNTGELFF. The CDR3 DNA reads TGTGCCAGCAGTGATTCAATCGCGACAGGACAGAACACCGGGGAGCTGTTTTTT.

The rearrangement uses TRBV6-6 and TRBJ2-1; TRBD1 aligns across 9 bases. Unmatched junction bases numbered 6, after V lost 8 bases and J lost 7 bases. The germline gives CDR1 MNHNY, CDR2 SVGAGI (reference sequence). The CDR3 has 13 residues. Written as DNA, the CDR3 is TGTGCCAGCGAGGGACAGGGAAAAAATGAGCAGTTCTTC. Translated, it gives CASEGQGKNEQFF.

The rearrangement links TRBV7-7 to TRBJ2-2, with a possible D match to TRBD1 (6 bases). The length of the CDR3 is 14 residues. Germline V gene lookup returns CDR1 SSHAT and CDR2 FNYEAQ (reference sequence). The ends were cut back, 5 bases at V and 2 bases at J, with 9 bases in the middle. Here the CDR3 reads CASSPRGNTGELFF. The CDR3 nucleotides are TGTGCCAGCAGCCCCAGGGGTAACACCGGGGAGCTGTTTTTT.

This chain connects TRBV11-2 to TRBJ1-1; D remains ambiguous. Germline values: CDR1 SGHAT, CDR2 FQNNGV. Trimming stripped 5 bases from V and 0 bases from J, with 7 bases between. The CDR3 has 13 amino acids. The CDR3 region has the DNA TGTGCCAGCAGCCCCTTCGTGAACACTGAAGCTTTCTTT. It yields the protein CASSPFVNTEAFF.

DNA for the CDR3: TGTGCCAGCAGCTTAGGACTAGCGGGGGGGGACCAGTACTTC. It specifies CASSLGLAGGDQYF. This chain uses TRBV7-2 with TRBJ2-5; the match to TRBD2 covers 14 bases. Germline V gene lookup returns CDR1 SGHTA and CDR2 FQGNSA. Trimming at V came to 1 base and at J to 10 bases, leaving 2 bases not matched to a gene. CDR3 length: 14 amino acids.

V and J are TRBV19 and TRBJ1-2; 10 nucleotides agree with TRBD1. Germline assignment: CDR1 LNHDA and CDR2 SQIVND (reference sequence). Trimming took 6 bases from V and 5 from J; bases not matched to a gene: 3. The CDR3 runs to 13 residues. The CDR3 protein is CASRGQGLYGYTF. CDR3 coding DNA: TGTGCCAGTAGGGGACAGGGGTTATATGGCTACACCTTC.

This chain connects TRBV10-2 to TRBJ1-1; D call uncertain. CDR3 length: 14 residues. In germline, CDR1 is WSHSY, CDR2 SAAADI. V lost 2 bases to trimming and J lost 4 bases, with 11 bases between them. CDR3 residues: CASSEAPEVTEAFF. DNA for the CDR3: TGCGCCAGCAGTGAGGCCCCTGAGGTCACTGAAGCTTTCTTT.

V is TRBV18 and J is TRBJ2-5; 9 positions match TRBD2. This CDR3 region has 15 residues. Germline CDR1 KGHSH, CDR2 LQKENI. The junction had 12 bases not matched to a gene; V was cut back by 8 bases and J by 5 bases. CDR3 nucleotide sequence: TGTGCCAGCGCCCCCGGCGGGGGGGCCTGGGAGACCCAGTACTTC. Translated, it gives CASAPGGGAWETQYF.

This clone was counted only a few times. This chain connects TRBV7-2 to TRBJ2-7; 13 nucleotides line up with TRBD2. There are 14 residues in the CDR3. Germline CDR1 is SGHTA and CDR2 is FQGNSA. V shed 4 bases and J 7 bases; nucleotides not matched to a gene: 4. This CDR3 is CASSSGLAGMEQYF. The CDR3 DNA reads TGTGCCAGCAGCTCGGGACTAGCGGGGATGGAGCAGTACTTC. Full variable domain (rest looked up from reference TRBV7-2 and TRBJ2-7): GAGVSQSPSNKVTEKGKDVELRCDPISGHTALYWYRQSLGQGLEFLIYFQGNSAPDKSGLPSDRFSAERTGGSVSTLTIQRTQQEDSAVYLCASSSGLAGMEQYFGPGTRLTVT.

DNA for the CDR3: TGCGCCAGCAGCTCCTATGGGACTAGCGGGGTGTGGGATGAGCAGTTCTTC. It specifies CASSSYGTSGVWDEQFF. The chain is built from TRBV5-1 and TRBJ2-1; 13 bases are a match to TRBD2. CDR3 length: 17 residues. Germline CDR1 SGHRS, CDR2 YFSETQ. Trimming removed 3 bases from V and 8 bases from J; junction bases left unmatched: 11.

This chain uses TRBV10-2 with TRBJ2-3; 9 nucleotides line up with TRBD2. J gave up 5 bases and V 7 bases, and 10 bases lay outside the gene matches. CDR1 is WSHSY and CDR2 is SAAADI in the germline V gene. The CDR3 covers 15 residues. This CDR3 is CASKGGLATLDTQYF. The CDR3 bases are TGCGCCAGCAAGGGTGGACTAGCGACCCTAGATACGCAGTATTTT.

The chain carries TRBV18 and TRBJ1-4; 10 positions agree with TRBD1. Germline assignment: CDR1 KGHSH and CDR2 LQKENI. Trimming took 3 bases from V and 6 from J; bases not matched to a gene: 4. CDR3 length equals 15 residues. The CDR3 reads CASSPSGTGDEKLFF. Here the CDR3 DNA reads TGTGCCAGCTCACCTTCCGGGACAGGGGATGAAAAACTGTTTTTT.

The J gene is TRBJ1-4, the V gene TRBV9; a weak D match, TRBD1 (6 bases). Trimming left V 3 bases short and J 5 bases short, with 17 bases between. Germline lookup yields CDR1 SGDLS and CDR2 YYNGEE. The CDR3 spans 16 residues. CDR3 nucleotides: TGTGCCAGCAGCGCTGGAGGACAGCTACTAAATGAAAAACTGTTTTTT. This sequence encodes CASSAGGQLLNEKLFF. The entire variable domain, with the rest obtained from reference TRBV9 and TRBJ1-4, is as follows: DSGVTQTPKHLITATGQRVTLRCSPRSGDLSVYWYQQSLDQGLQFLIQYYNGEERAKGNILERFSAQQFPDLHSELNLSSLELGDSALYFCASSAGGQLLNEKLFFGSGTQLSVL.

The chain is built from TRBV7-2 and TRBJ2-7; D may be TRBD1 (5 bases). The CDR3 totals 13 residues. Trimming shortened V by 5 bases and J by 3 bases, and 11 bases separated the two germline ends. Germline V CDR1 and CDR2: SGHTA, FQGNSA. The CDR3 nucleotides are TGTGCCAGCAGCCCCTCTCAGGGCTACGAGCAGTACTTC. It specifies CASSPSQGYEQYF.

The chain couples TRBV7-2 to TRBJ2-1; the D gene is possibly TRBD1 (5 bases). CDR1 SGHTA and CDR2 FQGNSA come from the germline V gene. Trimming stripped 5 bases from V and 8 bases from J, with 19 bases between. The CDR3 length is 15 residues. The CDR3 DNA reads TGTGCCAGCAGCCTCAGACAGTCCCTTCTCGATGAGCAGTTCTTC. This sequence encodes CASSLRQSLLDEQFF.

V and J are TRBV30 and TRBJ2-2, with 7 bases identical to TRBD2. The CDR3 totals 15 residues. The V segment lost 5 bases and the J segment 7 bases; nucleotides outside the gene matches: 13. The germline V gene encodes CDR1 GTSNPN and CDR2 SVGIG (reference sequence). CDR3 loop: CAWDKSGTLVGELFF. The CDR3 coding sequence is TGTGCCTGGGATAAAAGCGGGACCCTAGTCGGGGAGCTGTTTTTT.

The genes are TRBV9 and TRBJ2-3; a weak D match, TRBD2 (6 bases). This CDR3 has 15 amino acids. V was clipped by 2 bases and J by 6 bases, with 16 bases between them. Germline CDR1 is SGDLS and CDR2 is YYNGEE. CDR3 nucleotide sequence: TGTGCCAGCAGCGTGGGCGGGCTAGCGTCCGATACGCAGTATTTT. Protein product: CASSVGGLASDTQYF.

The chain employs TRBV12-3 or TRBV12-4 and TRBJ1-2; no clear D. The length of the CDR3 is 12 residues. Trimming removed 10 bases at V and 3 bases at J, with 12 bases between. CDR3 sequence (DNA): TGTGCCACCTCCGGGTTAGACTATGGCTACACCTTC. It codes for CATSGLDYGYTF.

The V and J genes are TRBV21-1 and TRBJ2-7; the DNA was not used to check the table's D call, TRBD1. TRBV21-1 is a pseudogene locus. CDR3 length equals 15 residues. The DNA for the CDR3 is TGTGCCAGCAGCCGGAGGGGACAGGGGGCCTACGAGCAGTACTTC. Translation: CASSRRGQGAYEQYF.

Comment on this clone: At one boundary the junction diverges from the germline segment, which might be a read error. This chain joins TRBV19 and TRBJ2-1, with 8 bases matching TRBD1. CDR1 is LNHDA and CDR2 is SQIVND in the germline V gene (reference sequence). This CDR3 region has 16 residues. CDR3 DNA sequence: TGTGCCAGTACTATAGGTGGGACAGGCTCCTACAATGAGCAGTTCTTC. This codes for CASTIGGTGSYNEQFF.

In this sample, this clone turned up once. The CDR3 protein is CASSLVGGLWDTQYF. CDR3 DNA sequence: TGTGCCAGCAGCTTAGTGGGGGGGCTATGGGATACGCAGTATTTT. This chain links TRBV7-2 with TRBJ2-3; tentatively, D is TRBD2 (7 bases). This CDR3 is built from 15 residues. In germline, CDR1 is SGHTA, CDR2 FQGNSA. V was pared by 1 base and J by 6 bases, with 14 bases between. Complete variable domain (other parts from reference TRBV7-2 and TRBJ2-3): GAGVSQSPSNKVTEKGKDVELRCDPISGHTALYWYRQSLGQGLEFLIYFQGNSAPDKSGLPSDRFSAERTGGSVSTLTIQRTQQEDSAVYLCASSLVGGLWDTQYFGPGTRLTVL.

The rearrangement joins TRBV3-1 (or the pseudogene TRBV3-2) to TRBJ2-2, with TRBD2 as a possible D gene (7 bases). CDR1 is LGHDT, CDR2 YNNKEL, per germline (reference sequence). V lost 1 base to trimming and J lost 2 bases, with 14 bases between them. The CDR3 has 17 residues. CDR3 bases: TGTGCCAGCAGCCAAGGTTGGGGGGGCGGAAACACCGGGGAGCTGTTTTTT. Amino acids: CASSQGWGGGNTGELFF.

This rearrangement joins TRBV15 to TRBJ2-7, with a possible D match to TRBD2 (6 bases). The length of the CDR3 is 14 residues. With 3 bases removed from V and 0 bases from J, the gap between germline ends came to 9 bases. Germline loops: CDR1 LNHNV, CDR2 YYDKDF (reference sequence). The CDR3 DNA sequence: TGTGCCACCAGCAGGGGGAGGAGCTCCTACGAGCAGTACTTC. Amino acid sequence: CATSRGRSSYEQYF.

The rearrangement joins TRBV11-2 to TRBJ2-1, with 10 nucleotides matching TRBD2. There are 17 residues in the CDR3. J gave up 8 bases and V 4 bases, and 14 bases lay outside the gene matches. Germline CDR1 is SGHAT and CDR2 is FQNNGV. The chain's CDR3 is CASSSTVGTSARDEQFF. CDR3 coding DNA: TGTGCCAGCAGCTCCACCGTTGGGACTAGCGCCAGGGATGAGCAGTTCTTC.

The count of this clone is one. CDR3 sequence (DNA): TGTGCCAGCAGTTTCTCATGGGCCAGAATAAACACTGAAGCTTTCTTT. Translating gives CASSFSWARINTEAFF. The chain is built from TRBV27 and TRBJ1-1; D unclear. CDR1 and CDR2 (germline): MNHEY, SMNVEV (reference sequence). CDR3 length: 16 amino acids. Between the trimmed V and J ends, which lost 3 bases and 2 bases, there was a span of 16 bases.

The chain is built from TRBV19 and TRBJ2-1; TRBD2 matches at 8 bases. CDR1 and CDR2 (germline): LNHDA, SQIVND (reference sequence). V lost 4 bases, J lost 7 bases, and 0 bases stayed unmatched. The CDR3 totals 12 residues. For the CDR3, the DNA is TGTGCCAGTAGTAGCGGGGGGAATGAGCAGTTCTTC. Protein: CASSSGGNEQFF. The full variable domain, with the rest looked up from reference TRBV19 and TRBJ2-1, is DGGITQSPKYLFRKEGQNVTLSCEQNLNHDAMYWYRQDPGQGLRLIYYSQIVNDFQKGDIAEGYSVSREKKESFPLTVTSAQKNPTAFYLCASSSGGNEQFFGPGTRLTVL.

The V gene is TRBV10-3, the J gene TRBJ1-1; D gene uncertain. The V end was cut by 0 bases, the J end by 3 bases, with 8 bases between. The germline V gene has CDR1 ENHRY and CDR2 SYGVKD. The CDR3 is made up of 14 amino acids. The CDR3 nucleotides are TGTGCCATCAGTGAGTCGACGGGATACACTGAAGCTTTCTTT. It codes for CAISESTGYTEAFF.

This clone was counted many times. V usage is TRBV7-2 and J usage is TRBJ1-2, with 9 positions matching TRBD1. Per the germline V gene, CDR1 is SGHTA and CDR2 is FQGNSA. This CDR3 spans 15 amino acids. V shed 5 bases, J shed 4 bases, and the junction held 8 bases outside the gene matches. The DNA for the CDR3 is TGTGCCAGCAGCCCCTCCGGGACAGGGACCTATGGCTACACCTTC. It yields the protein CASSPSGTGTYGYTF.

The rearrangement links TRBV5-8 to TRBJ2-7; TRBD1 agrees at 7 bases. CDR3 size: 18 residues. Germline lookup yields CDR1 SGHTS and CDR2 YDEGEE. The V and J ends lost 1 base and 5 bases, in that order; junction bases with no gene match: 18. The CDR3 coding sequence is TGTGCCAGCAGCTTGTTTAGGGGACAGCTGCTGGATGGCAACGAGCAGTACTTC. This sequence encodes CASSLFRGQLLDGNEQYF.

The CDR3 nucleotides are TGTGCCAGCAGCCAGACAGGGGCCTACGAGCAGTACTTC. Translation: CASSQTGAYEQYF. The genes are TRBV7-9 and TRBJ2-7, with 8 bases identical to TRBD1. Looked up from germline, CDR1 is SEHNR and CDR2 is FQNEAQ (reference sequence). The CDR3 loop spans 13 amino acids. The trim removed 5 bases at V and 2 bases at J, leaving 2 bases unmatched.

The chain combines TRBV11-3 with TRBJ2-2; D perhaps matches TRBD2 (5 bases). The CDR3 runs to 12 residues. Trimming took off 8 bases at V and 3 bases at J, with 7 bases between the two ends. Germline values: CDR1 SGHNT, CDR2 YENEEA. CDR3 loop: CASEDYTGELFF. The CDR3 DNA reads TGTGCCAGCGAGGACTACACCGGGGAGCTGTTTTTT.